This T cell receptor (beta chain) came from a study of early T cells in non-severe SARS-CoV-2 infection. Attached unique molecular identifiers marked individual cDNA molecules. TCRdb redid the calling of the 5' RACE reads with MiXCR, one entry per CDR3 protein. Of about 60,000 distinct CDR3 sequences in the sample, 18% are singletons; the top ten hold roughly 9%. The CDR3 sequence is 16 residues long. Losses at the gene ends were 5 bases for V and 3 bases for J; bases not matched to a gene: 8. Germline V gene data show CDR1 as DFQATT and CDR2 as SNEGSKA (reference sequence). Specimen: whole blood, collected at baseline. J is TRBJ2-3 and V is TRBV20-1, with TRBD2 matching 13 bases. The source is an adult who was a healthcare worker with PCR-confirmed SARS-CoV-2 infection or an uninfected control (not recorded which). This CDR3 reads CSALNPTSGRTDTQYF. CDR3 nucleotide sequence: TGCAGTGCTCTCAACCCGACTAGCGGGAGGACAGATACGCAGTATTTT.